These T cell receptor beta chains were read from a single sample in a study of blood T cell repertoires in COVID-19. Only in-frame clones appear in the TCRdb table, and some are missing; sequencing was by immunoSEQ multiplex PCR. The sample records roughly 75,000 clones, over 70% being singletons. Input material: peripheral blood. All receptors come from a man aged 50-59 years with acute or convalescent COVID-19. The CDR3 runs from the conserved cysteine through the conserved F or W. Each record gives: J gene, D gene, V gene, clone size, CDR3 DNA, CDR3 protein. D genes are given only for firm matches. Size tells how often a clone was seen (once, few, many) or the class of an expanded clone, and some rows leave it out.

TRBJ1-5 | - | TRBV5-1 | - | TGCGCCAGCAGCTTGGGCCCAGAGGGCAATCAGCCCCAGCATTTT | CASSLGPEGNQPQHF
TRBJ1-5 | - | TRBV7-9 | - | TGTGCCAGCAGCCACGGCAGGAGCAATCAGCCCCAGCATTTT | CASSHGRSNQPQHF
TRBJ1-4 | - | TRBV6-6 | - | TGTGCCAGCAGTTTCTACGGTGCTGAAAAACTGTTTTTT | CASSFYGAEKLFF
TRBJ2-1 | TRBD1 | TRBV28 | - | TGTGCCAGCAGCTACGGGACAGGGGTCAATGAGCAGTTCTTC | CASSYGTGVNEQFF
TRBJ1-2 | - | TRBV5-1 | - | TGCGCCAGCAGCTTGGAGGGAGAGAACCCTTACTATGGCTACACCTTC | CASSLEGENPYYGYTF
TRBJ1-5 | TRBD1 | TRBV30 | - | TGTGCCTGGAGTGTAGAGGGGGCTTGGAATCAGCCCCAGCATTTT | CAWSVEGAWNQPQHF
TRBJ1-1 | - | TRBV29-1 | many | TGCAGCGTGGACACGGACGGAGCTTTCTTT | CSVDTDGAFF
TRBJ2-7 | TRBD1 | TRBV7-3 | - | TGTGCCAGCAGCCTACAGGGGATGATTAACGAGCAGTACTTC | CASSLQGMINEQYF
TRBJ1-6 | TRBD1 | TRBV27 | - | TGTGCCAGCAGTTTCCAGACAGGGGGCCGGGGGAATTCACCCCTCCACTTT | CASSFQTGGRGNSPLHF
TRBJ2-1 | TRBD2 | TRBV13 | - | TGTGCCAGCAGCTTAGGGGGCGGGAGATCCCACAATGAGCAGTTCTTC | CASSLGGGRSHNEQFF
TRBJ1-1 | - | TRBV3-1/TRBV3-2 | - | TGTGCCAGCAGCCAAGAACACCTTGCGAGGGGGGGGACTGAAGCTTTCTTT | CASSQEHLARGGTEAFF
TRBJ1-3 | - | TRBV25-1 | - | TGTGCCAGCAGCCCCGGGTTAAATTCCGGAAACACCATATATTTT | CASSPGLNSGNTIYF
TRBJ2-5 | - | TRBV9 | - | TGTGCCAGCAGCGATACGGAGGCTCAAGAGACCCAGTACTTC | CASSDTEAQETQYF
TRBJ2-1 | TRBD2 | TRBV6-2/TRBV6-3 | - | TGTGCCAGCAGTTCCTATAGCGGGAGGTCCTACAATGAGCAGTTCTTC | CASSSYSGRSYNEQFF
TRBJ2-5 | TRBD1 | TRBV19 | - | TGTGCCAGTAGTATGGACAGGGCGTTAGAGACCCAGTACTTC | CASSMDRALETQYF
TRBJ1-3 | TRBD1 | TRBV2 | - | TGTGCCAGCAGGCGGACAGGGACTGGAAACACCATATATTTT | CASRRTGTGNTIYF
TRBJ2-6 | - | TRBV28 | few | TGTGCCAGCACCCGCCCCAGATCTGGGGCCAACGTCCTGACTTTC | CASTRPRSGANVLTF
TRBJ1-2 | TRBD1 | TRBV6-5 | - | TGTGCCACCAATCTCCAGACAGGGAACTATGGCTACACCTTC | CATNLQTGNYGYTF
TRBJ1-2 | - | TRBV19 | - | TGTGCCAGTAGTACCCCTGGCAGGAATTATGGCTACACCTTC | CASSTPGRNYGYTF
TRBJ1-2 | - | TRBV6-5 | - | TGTGCCAGCAGACCGTCCCCAGGAGGCTACACCTTC | CASRPSPGGYTF
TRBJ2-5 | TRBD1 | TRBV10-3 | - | TGTGCCATAGGCGACAGGGATGGGCCAGAGACCCAGTACTTC | CAIGDRDGPETQYF
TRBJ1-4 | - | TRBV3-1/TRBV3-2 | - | TGTGCCAGCAGCCGCCGGACAGCAACTAATGAAAAACTGTTTTTT | CASSRRTATNEKLFF
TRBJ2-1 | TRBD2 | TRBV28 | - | TGTGCCAGCAGTGCGCCGGGACTAGCGGGAAATGAGCAGTTCTTC | CASSAPGLAGNEQFF
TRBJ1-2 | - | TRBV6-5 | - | TGTGCCAGCAGGGGACACACCTCTGGATATGGCTACACCTTC | CASRGHTSGYGYTF
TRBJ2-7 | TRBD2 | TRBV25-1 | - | TGTGCCAGCAGTCGGGCTAGCGGGAGTAGGAGCTCCTACGAGCAGTACTTC | CASSRASGSRSSYEQYF
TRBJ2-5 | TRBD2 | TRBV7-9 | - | TGTGCCAGCAGCCCGACTAGCGGCCCGACCCAGTACTTC | CASSPTSGPTQYF
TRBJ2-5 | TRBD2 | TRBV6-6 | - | TGTGCCAGCGAAGCTAGCGGTGGCGAGACCCAGTACTTC | CASEASGGETQYF
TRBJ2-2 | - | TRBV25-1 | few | TGTGCCAGCAGCCAGGGGAGAGACACCGGGGAGCTGTTTTTT | CASSQGRDTGELFF
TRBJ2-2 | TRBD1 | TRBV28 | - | TGTGCCAGCAAGGGGGCAGCGAACACCGGGGAGCTGTTTTTT | CASKGAANTGELFF
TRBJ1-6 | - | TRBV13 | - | TGTGCCAGCAGCTTGGCGGCGACTAGTACCCCCCTCCACTTT | CASSLAATSTPLHF
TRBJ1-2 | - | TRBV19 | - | TGTGCCAGTAGTCCCCTCGGAGACTATGGCTACACCTTC | CASSPLGDYGYTF
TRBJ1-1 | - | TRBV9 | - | TGTGCCAGCAGCTCTCAGGGTCTTGGGGAAGCGGCTTTCTTT | CASSSQGLGEAAFF
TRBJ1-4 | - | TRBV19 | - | TGTGCCAGTTGTCGAGCGGGGGGGGAAAATGAAAAACTGTTTTTT | CASCRAGGENEKLFF
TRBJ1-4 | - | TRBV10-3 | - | TGTGCCATCAAAGGGACATACAATGAAAAACTGTTTTTT | CAIKGTYNEKLFF
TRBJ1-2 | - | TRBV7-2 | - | TGTGCCAGCAGCTTAGGAGGCAGGGCCTATGGCTACACCTTC | CASSLGGRAYGYTF
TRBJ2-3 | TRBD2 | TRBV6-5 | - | TGTGCCAGCTCCGAGAGGGGAGGGGGCACAGATACGCAGTATTTT | CASSERGGGTDTQYF
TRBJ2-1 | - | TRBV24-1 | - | TGTGCCACCAGTGATGGGTCCCTTGAGGTTTACAATGAGCAGTTCTTC | CATSDGSLEVYNEQFF
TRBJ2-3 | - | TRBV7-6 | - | TGTGCCAGCAGCCCCCGGGGGGCTGGAGATACGCAGTATTTT | CASSPRGAGDTQYF
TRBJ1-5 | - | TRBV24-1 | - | TGTGCCACCAGACCGGGGGGAATAAGCAATCAGCCCCAGCATTTT | CATRPGGISNQPQHF
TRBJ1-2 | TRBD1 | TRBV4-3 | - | TGCGCCAGCAGCCAGACTACCGGGACAGGGGCCCGCACCTTC | CASSQTTGTGARTF
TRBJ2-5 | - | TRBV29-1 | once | TGCAGCGTTGAAGATCTTATCCAGACCCAGTACTTC | CSVEDLIQTQYF
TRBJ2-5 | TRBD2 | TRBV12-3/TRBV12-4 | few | TGTGCCAGCAGTTTTGGGGGGGAAGAGACCCAGTACTTC | CASSFGGEETQYF
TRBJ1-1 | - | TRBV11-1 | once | TGTGCCAGCACCCGAACAATCGTGAACACTGAAGCTTTCTTT | CASTRTIVNTEAFF
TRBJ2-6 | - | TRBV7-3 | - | TGTGCCAGCATTTCGACAGACCCCTCTGGGGCCAACGTCCTGACTTTC | CASISTDPSGANVLTF
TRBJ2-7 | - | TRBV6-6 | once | TGTGCCAGCGGAGCGACAGGAGAAGGGGAGCAGTACTTC | CASGATGEGEQYF
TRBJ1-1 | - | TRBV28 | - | TGTGCCAGCAGTTACTCCCCCGGAGGAGCTTTCTTT | CASSYSPGGAFF
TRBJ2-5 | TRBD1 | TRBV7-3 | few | TGTGCCAGCAGCTTAGAGGGACAGGGGAGTTTCCAAGAGACCCAGTACTTC | CASSLEGQGSFQETQYF
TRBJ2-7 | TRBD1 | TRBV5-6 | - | TGTGCCAGCAGCCGCCGGGGACAGCACTCCCACGAGCAGTACTTC | CASSRRGQHSHEQYF
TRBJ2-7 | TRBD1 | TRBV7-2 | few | TGTGCCAGCAGCTCGTACAGGGGACCCTACGAGCAGTACTTC | CASSSYRGPYEQYF
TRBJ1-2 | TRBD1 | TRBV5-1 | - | TGCGCCAGCCAAGGACAGGATACTAACTATGGCTACACCTTC | CASQGQDTNYGYTF
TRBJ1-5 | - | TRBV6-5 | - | TGTGCCAGCAGACGGGACGGGGGTATGTCCCAGCATTTT | CASRRDGGMSQHF
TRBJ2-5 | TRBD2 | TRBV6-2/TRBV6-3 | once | TGTGCCAGCAGTTACCTAGCGGGAGTTCGGGTGACCCAGTACTTC | CASSYLAGVRVTQYF
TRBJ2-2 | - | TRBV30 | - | TGTGCCTGGAGTCCTTTGGAGGGAACCGGGGAGCTGTTTTTT | CAWSPLEGTGELFF
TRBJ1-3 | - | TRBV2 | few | TGTGCCAGCAGTGAAGGACAGAGCTACTCTGGAAACACCATATATTTT | CASSEGQSYSGNTIYF
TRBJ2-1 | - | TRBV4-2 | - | TGTGCCAGCAGCCAAGATCAGGAGGGCGTAGCGTACAATGAGCAGTTCTTC | CASSQDQEGVAYNEQFF